This passage covers 20 T cell receptor beta chains from one sample sequenced in a study of Ad26.COV2.S vaccination and SARS-CoV-2 variants. Treatment: about 20 received Ad26.COV2.S at low or high dose, single or two shots; roughly five received placebo; per-sample allocation not given. Sampling happened 63 days after the first vaccine or placebo injection. Here immunoSEQ multiplex PCR was the method, and the copy in TCRdb shows in-frame clones only, minus some. Seen here are fewer than 400,000 clones, around 84% observed once, and the top ten hold 1.9%. The starting material was peripheral blood, obtained in a trial of Ad26.COV2.S vaccine versus placebo. The source is a person between 18 and 65 years old who received the Ad26.COV2.S COVID-19 vaccine or a placebo.

The chain employs TRBV4-2 and TRBJ2-7; D is possibly TRBD1 or TRBD2 (5 bases each). The CDR3 consists of 15 residues. V gave up 4 bases and J gave up 2 bases, with 15 bases separating them. From germline, CDR1 is LGHNA and CDR2 YNFKEQ. CDR3 loop: CASSLAGTDTYEQYF. In DNA form, the CDR3 reads TGTGCCAGCAGCCTTGCCGGGACGGATACCTACGAGCAGTACTTC.

The chain links TRBV18 to TRBJ1-2; D is perhaps TRBD1 (5 bases). This CDR3 is built from 16 residues. The V end was cut by 0 bases, the J end by 4 bases, with 15 bases between. The germline gives CDR1 KGHSH, CDR2 LQKENI. CDR3 sequence: CASSPPSGQGAYGYTF. CDR3 nucleotides: TGTGCCAGCTCACCACCTAGCGGGCAGGGAGCCTATGGCTACACCTTC.

This clone was recorded a few times. The chain employs TRBV10-2 and TRBJ2-1; 9 positions match TRBD1. The length of the CDR3 is 13 residues. CDR1 WSHSY and CDR2 SAAADI come from the germline V gene. J gave up 10 bases and V 4 bases, and 5 bases lay outside the gene matches. CDR3 coding DNA: TGCGCCAGCAGTGCGGCCGGGACAGGGGAGCAGTTCTTC. It codes for CASSAAGTGEQFF.

CDR3 protein: CASSPDLGQANSPLHF. In DNA form, the CDR3 reads TGTGCCAGCAGCCCTGACTTAGGACAGGCTAATTCACCCCTCCACTTT. This rearrangement joins TRBV5-6 to TRBJ1-6; TRBD1 agrees at 7 bases. The CDR3 length is 16 residues. Germline loops: CDR1 SGHDT, CDR2 YYEEEE. Trimming at V came to 4 bases and at J to 6 bases, leaving 10 bases not matched to a gene.

To note about this clone: Other nucleotide sequences from this sample produce the same CDR3. The gene calls are TRBV30 and TRBJ2-1; D perhaps matches TRBD2 (7 bases). The CDR3 contains 12 residues. Trimming took off 1 base at V and 9 bases at J, with 10 bases between the two ends. Germline CDR1 reads GTSNPN; CDR2 reads SVGIG (reference sequence). In DNA, the CDR3 is TGTGCCTGGAGTGGCGGGGGCGGTGAGCAGTTCTTC. It yields the protein CAWSGGGGEQFF.

The chain uses TRBV6-5 and TRBJ2-3; 7 bases match TRBD2. The CDR3 sequence is 13 residues long. J was trimmed by 5 bases and V by 7 bases; bases with no gene match: 6. Germline V gives CDR1 MNHEY, CDR2 SVGAGI. CDR3 in amino acids: CASTGTTGDTQYF. Here the CDR3 DNA reads TGTGCCAGCACGGGGACTACCGGAGATACGCAGTATTTT.

V and J are TRBV30 and TRBJ2-1; D remains unclear. Germline assignment: CDR1 GTSNPN and CDR2 SVGIG (reference sequence). The CDR3 extends over 12 amino acids. Trimming left V 0 bases short and J 9 bases short, with 9 bases between. In nucleotides, the CDR3 is TGTGCCTGGAGTGTCCTGTCGAGTGAGCAGTTCTTC. Protein sequence: CAWSVLSSEQFF.

The V call is TRBV3-1 (or the pseudogene TRBV3-2), the J call TRBJ2-6; 7 positions agree with TRBD1. Losses at the gene ends were 1 base for V and 1 base for J; bases not matched to a gene: 10. CDR1 and CDR2 (germline): LGHDT, YNNKEL (reference sequence). The CDR3 spans 19 residues. CDR3 DNA: TGTGCCAGCAGCCAAGCCAGACAGGGCGCATGGTCTGGGGCCAACGTCCTGACTTTC. Residues: CASSQARQGAWSGANVLTF.

The chain carries TRBV27 and TRBJ1-5; no clear D. Trimming removed 5 bases at V and 0 bases at J, with 11 bases between. Germline-derived CDR1 and CDR2 are MNHEY and SMNVEV (reference sequence). CDR3 length: 15 amino acids. CDR3 region: CASSRQRYSNQPQHF. The CDR3 region has the DNA TGTGCCAGCAGTCGGCAGAGATATAGCAATCAGCCCCAGCATTTT.

The chain is built from TRBV3-1 (or the pseudogene TRBV3-2) and TRBJ1-1; D unresolved. V lost 2 bases, J lost 5 bases, and 12 bases lay in between. Germline values: CDR1 LGHDT, CDR2 YNNKEL (reference sequence). The CDR3 totals 14 residues. The DNA of the CDR3 is TGTGCCAGCAGCCAATTCGTTTTGGGGACTGAAGCTTTCTTT. Protein: CASSQFVLGTEAFF.

The rearrangement uses TRBV10-1 and TRBJ2-5, with D possibly being TRBD1 or TRBD2 (5 bases each). Germline loops: CDR1 WNHNN, CDR2 SYGVQD (reference sequence). The CDR3 covers 14 residues. V was cut by 2 bases and J by 2 bases, with 9 bases left in between. The CDR3 protein is CASSEGGIQETQYF. CDR3 coding DNA: TGCGCCAGCAGTGAGGGGGGTATTCAAGAGACCCAGTACTTC.

Details on this clone: One end of the junction varies from germline; a read error may be responsible. J is TRBJ1-2 and V is TRBV6-1, with D possibly matching TRBD1 (5 bases). Germline assignment: CDR1 MNHNS and CDR2 SASEGT. The CDR3 sequence is 14 residues long. CDR3 sequence: CASSDGWGVDGHTF. The CDR3 nucleotides read TGTGCCAGCAGTGACGGCTGGGGGGTCGATGGCCACACCTTC.

The chain is built from TRBV19 and TRBJ2-7; D unclear. Germline V gene sequence: CDR1 LNHDA, CDR2 SQIVND (reference sequence). Deletions cut 4 bases from V and 7 bases from J, with 14 bases between. This CDR3 is built from 13 residues. CDR3 residues: CASSTELSGEQYF. DNA for the CDR3: TGTGCCAGTAGTACAGAACTGTCTGGAGAGCAGTACTTC.

The V call is TRBV11-2, the J call TRBJ1-2; 8 bases agree with TRBD1. The germline gives CDR1 SGHAT, CDR2 FQNNGV. V lost 1 base and J lost 3; bases outside the gene matches: 4. The CDR3 has 15 residues. DNA for the CDR3: TGTGCCAGCAGCTTAGCCCCGGGACAGGACTATGGCTACACCTTC. This gives the protein CASSLAPGQDYGYTF.

The genes are TRBV5-1 and TRBJ1-6, with 9 bases aligning to TRBD1. CDR3 size: 13 residues. Looked up from germline, CDR1 is SGHRS and CDR2 is YFSETQ. With 5 bases clipped from V and 13 bases from J, the junction kept 7 bases outside the gene matches. Here the CDR3 DNA reads TGCGCCAGCAGAACAGGGGGCCATAACCCCCTCCACTTT. Protein sequence: CASRTGGHNPLHF.

A note on this clone: The sample carries other DNA sequences with the same CDR3. This chain joins TRBV12-3 or TRBV12-4 and TRBJ2-2; D is tentatively TRBD1 or TRBD2 (5 bases each). V lost 3 bases, J lost 3 bases, and 5 bases lay in between. This CDR3 is 13 amino acids long. The CDR3 protein is CASSLGDTGELFF. The CDR3 DNA sequence: TGTGCCAGCAGTTTGGGGGACACCGGGGAGCTGTTTTTT.

The V call is TRBV29-1, the J call TRBJ2-1, with 7 bases matching TRBD1. The CDR3 has 13 residues. V was pared by 4 bases and J by 2 bases, with 2 bases of the junction left unmatched. Germline lookup yields CDR1 SQVTM and CDR2 ANQGSEA. The CDR3 DNA sequence: TGCAGCGTTGGAGGGGGCCCCTACAATGAGCAGTTCTTC. It translates to CSVGGGPYNEQFF.

This chain uses TRBV12-5 with TRBJ1-5; D gene uncertain. V was cut by 3 bases and J by 4 bases, with 7 bases left in between. Germline V gives CDR1 LGHNT, CDR2 FRNRAP. This CDR3 is 13 amino acids long. Here the CDR3 reads CASGFWSNQPQHF. In DNA form, the CDR3 reads TGTGCTAGTGGTTTCTGGTCTAATCAGCCCCAGCATTTT.

This clone showed up just a few times. The chain has TRBV30 and TRBJ1-5; 7 bases are shared with TRBD1. The trim removed 2 bases at V and 4 bases at J, leaving 8 bases unmatched. Germline V gene sequence: CDR1 GTSNPN, CDR2 SVGIG (reference sequence). The CDR3 runs to 15 residues. The CDR3 here is CAWSPTRTGNQPQHF. In nucleotides, the CDR3 is TGTGCCTGGAGTCCCACCAGGACAGGTAATCAGCCCCAGCATTTT.

The V gene is TRBV6-5, the J gene TRBJ2-7; 7 bases are shared with TRBD1. CDR1 and CDR2 (germline): MNHEY, SVGAGI. J was trimmed by 3 bases and V by 6 bases; bases with no gene match: 11. The length of the CDR3 is 15 residues. CDR3 in DNA: TGTGCCAGCAGGAAACGGACAGGAAACATCTACGAGCAGTACTTC. This codes for CASRKRTGNIYEQYF.